This T cell receptor beta chain emerged from a study of cytomegalovirus exposure and HLA in healthy donors. This clone showed up just a few times. The CDR3 covers 16 residues. Germline lookup yields CDR1 LGHNA and CDR2 YSLEER. V was cut by 0 bases and J by 1 base, with 13 bases left in between. Libraries were prepared by immunoSEQ multiplex PCR; TCRdb keeps only in-frame clonotypes and omits some of them. The data show 150,000 or so clones, with 84% seen just once and 10% to 13% held by the top ten. The V gene is TRBV4-3, the J gene TRBJ2-7; D is possibly TRBD2 (7 bases). The sequenced sample was PBMCs. This TCR derives from a man aged 25-45 years in good health and CMV-seropositive. Here the CDR3 reads CASSQDRAGASYEQYF. For the CDR3, the DNA is TGCGCCAGCAGCCAAGATCGGGCGGGGGCGTCCTACGAGCAGTACTTC.